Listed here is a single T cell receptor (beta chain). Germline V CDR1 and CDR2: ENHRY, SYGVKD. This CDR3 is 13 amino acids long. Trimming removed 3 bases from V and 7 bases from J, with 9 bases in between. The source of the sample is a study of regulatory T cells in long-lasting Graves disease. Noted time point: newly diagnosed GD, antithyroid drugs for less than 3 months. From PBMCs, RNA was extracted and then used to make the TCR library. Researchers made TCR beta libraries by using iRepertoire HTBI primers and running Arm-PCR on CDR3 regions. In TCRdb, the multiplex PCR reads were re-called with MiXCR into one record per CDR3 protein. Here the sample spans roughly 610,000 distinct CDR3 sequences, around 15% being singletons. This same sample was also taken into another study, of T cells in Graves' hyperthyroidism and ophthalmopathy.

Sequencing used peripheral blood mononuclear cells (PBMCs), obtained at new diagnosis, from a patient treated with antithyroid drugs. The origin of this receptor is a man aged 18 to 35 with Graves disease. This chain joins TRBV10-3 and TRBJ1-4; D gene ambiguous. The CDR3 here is CAISDRVLEKLFF. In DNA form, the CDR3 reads TGTGCCATCAGTGACAGAGTACTTGAAAAACTGTTTTTT.